This TCR beta chain was obtained from a study of blood T cells in healthy people across ages. The study, taken as a whole, reports: A roughly linear fall in TCR beta diversity per million T cells was seen with increasing age. Estimates of diversity drawn from one million T cells were considered underestimates.

V gave up 0 bases and J gave up 3 bases, with 9 bases separating them. The CDR3 spans 15 residues. CDR1 and CDR2 from the germline V gene are SGHRS and YFSETQ. Using a J-beta primer mix together with a sample-barcoded 5' primer, a second PCR was run for about 7 to 12 cycles. Each cDNA molecule carried a tag from a template-switch adaptor that contained 12 random nucleotides. TCRdb redid the calling of the 5' RACE reads with MiXCR, one entry per CDR3 protein. Of 600,000 or so distinct CDR3 sequences listed, approximately 30% were seen once; the top ten hold 15% to 19%. With respect to this clonotype: Its antigen is still unknown.

The sequencing sample was made of blood. The chain recombines TRBV5-1 with TRBJ2-2, with no clear D. The clonotype originates from a woman aged 80 or older in good health. The CDR3 region has the DNA TGCGCCAGCAGCTTGGAGGCCGGTGACACCGGGGAGCTGTTTTTT. It yields the protein CASSLEAGDTGELFF.